These T cell receptor beta chains were read from a single sample in a study of shared clonotypes between healthy human individuals. TCRdb's table, derived via immunoSEQ multiplex PCR, lists solely in-frame clones and lacks some. This table holds about 980,000 clones, more than 75% found once. Sequencing was done on a sample of memory CD4+ T cells sorted from blood. Source of these receptors: a man aged 18 to 30 in good health. Each CDR3 is given with its conserved first and last residue. The D gene is left open where the match is weak. Clone size is shown for a subset of rows, as once, few, many or a class of expanded clone.

V gene,D gene,clone size,J gene,CDR3 protein,CDR3 DNA
TRBV5-8,.,.,TRBJ2-6,CASSRRQPSGANVLTF,TGTGCCAGCAGCCGTAGGCAACCCTCTGGGGCCAACGTCCTGACTTTC
TRBV7-2,.,few,TRBJ2-7,CASSSQGLDAYEQYF,TGTGCCAGCAGCTCCCAGGGACTGGATGCCTACGAGCAGTACTTC
TRBV9,.,.,TRBJ2-1,CASSVDGVVEQFF,TGTGCCAGCAGCGTAGATGGGGTCGTTGAGCAGTTCTTC
TRBV7-9,TRBD2,once,TRBJ2-5,CASSLLAGGQETQYF,TGTGCCAGCAGCTTACTAGCGGGAGGACAAGAGACCCAGTACTTC
TRBV6-1,.,few,TRBJ1-3,CASKTDSDWGNTIYF,TGTGCCAGCAAGACTGACTCGGACTGGGGAAACACCATATATTTT
TRBV30,.,.,TRBJ2-3,CAWAPADTQYF,TGTGCCTGGGCCCCCGCTGATACGCAGTATTTT
TRBV6-6,TRBD1,.,TRBJ1-6,CASSSGGNSPLHF,TGTGCCAGCAGTTCAGGGGGTAATTCACCCCTCCACTTT
TRBV27,TRBD2,.,TRBJ2-4,CASSFGLAGVKPSKNIQYF,TGTGCCAGCAGTTTTGGACTAGCGGGAGTTAAACCCTCCAAAAACATTCAGTACTTC
TRBV7-2,.,.,TRBJ2-5,CASSLAQAGVQETQYF,TGTGCCAGCAGCTTAGCGCAGGCTGGGGTCCAAGAGACCCAGTACTTC
TRBV18,.,.,TRBJ2-1,CASSPELTGEQFF,TGTGCCAGCTCACCTGAACTTACAGGTGAGCAGTTCTTC
TRBV4-3,.,.,TRBJ2-7,CASSQDQGKWRIYEQYF,TGCGCCAGCAGCCAAGACCAGGGGAAGTGGAGGATCTACGAGCAGTACTTC
TRBV5-8,TRBD1,.,TRBJ1-6,CAGDAGTGVYSPLHF,TGTGCCGGGGACGCAGGGACAGGGGTTTATTCACCCCTCCACTTT
TRBV30,.,.,TRBJ1-2,CAWSHRVGYTF,TGTGCCTGGAGTCACAGGGTTGGCTACACCTTC
TRBV5-1,.,once,TRBJ2-5,CASSWERVETQYF,TGCGCCAGCAGCTGGGAAAGGGTTGAGACCCAGTACTTC
TRBV7-8,TRBD2,.,TRBJ2-7,CASSFAGLAGGPRSYEQYF,TGTGCCAGCAGCTTCGCGGGACTAGCGGGGGGCCCACGCTCCTACGAGCAGTACTTC
TRBV27,.,few,TRBJ2-4,CASSLAQYGGYIQYF,TGTGCCAGCAGTTTGGCCCAGTACGGGGGATACATTCAGTACTTC
TRBV11-1,TRBD2,.,TRBJ2-1,CASSRSGGALNEQFF,TGTGCCAGCAGCAGGAGCGGGGGGGCCTTAAATGAGCAGTTCTTC